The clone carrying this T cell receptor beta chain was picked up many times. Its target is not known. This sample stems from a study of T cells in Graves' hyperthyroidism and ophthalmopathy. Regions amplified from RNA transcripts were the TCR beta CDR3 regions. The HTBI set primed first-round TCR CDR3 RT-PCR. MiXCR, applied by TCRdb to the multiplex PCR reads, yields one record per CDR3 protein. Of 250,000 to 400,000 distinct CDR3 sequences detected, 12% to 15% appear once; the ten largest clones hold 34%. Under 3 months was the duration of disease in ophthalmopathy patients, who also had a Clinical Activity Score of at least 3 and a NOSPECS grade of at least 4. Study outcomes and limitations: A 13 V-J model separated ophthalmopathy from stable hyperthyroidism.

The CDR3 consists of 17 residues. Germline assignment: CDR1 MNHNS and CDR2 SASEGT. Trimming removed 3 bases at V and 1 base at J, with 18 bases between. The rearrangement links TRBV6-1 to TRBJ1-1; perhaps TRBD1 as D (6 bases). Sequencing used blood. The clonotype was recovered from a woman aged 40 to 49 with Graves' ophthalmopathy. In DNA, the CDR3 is TGTGCCAGCAGTGACGCGGGGGCCAGCTCAAGGAACACTGAAGCTTTCTTT. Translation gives CASSDAGASSRNTEAFF.